This T cell receptor beta chain derives from a study of T cells in Graves' hyperthyroidism and ophthalmopathy. Authors of the study amplified TCR beta CDR3 regions from RNA transcripts. The HTBI primer set drove a first-round RT-PCR of the TCR CDR3. MiXCR was run by TCRdb on the multiplex PCR reads, yielding one entry per CDR3 protein. The sample lists more than 550,000 distinct CDR3 sequences, roughly 46% occurring once. This CDR3 is 13 amino acids long. The V gene's germline CDR1 is SQVTM and CDR2 ANQGSEA. V was clipped by 4 bases and J by 2 bases, with 12 bases between them. The V gene is TRBV29-1, the J gene TRBJ2-7, with D maybe TRBD2 (6 bases). The TCR sequence derives from an adult man with Graves' disease, either hyperthyroidism or ophthalmopathy (not recorded which). Source material: peripheral blood or thyroid tissue (not recorded which). The CDR3, as DNA: TGCAGCGTTGGGTGGGGAGGCGCCTACGAGCAGTACTTC. It encodes CSVGWGGAYEQYF.